What follows is one TCR beta chain and its context. This record belongs to a study of T cell clones after liver transplantation. Study at large: Blood was drawn pre-transplant, before withdrawal, and after full or failed withdrawal.

Trimming removed 7 bases at V and 5 bases at J, with 14 bases between. Looked up from germline, CDR1 is SQVTM and CDR2 is ANQGSEA. There are 12 residues in the CDR3. The table came from immunoSEQ multiplex PCR; TCRdb's copy has only in-frame clones and leaves some out. The sample lists about 74,000 clones, 75% to 85% occurring once. This specimen was CD4+ T cells from blood, taken before liver transplant. The TCR was taken from a human donor who received a liver transplant. This chain connects TRBV29-1 to TRBJ1-1; no reliable D call. CDR3 nucleotides: TGCAGCGGAGCTGGCGTGGAGACTGAAGCTTTCTTT. It codes for CSGAGVETEAFF.